The source of this T cell receptor beta chain is a study of blood T cell repertoires in COVID-19. Study background: Sites in the United States, Italy and Spain provided acute and convalescent COVID-19 samples. PBMCs, B-cell-depleted T cells, or T cells provided the cDNA or gDNA that made up the material.

In the authors' methods: Researchers report that nucleated cell counts were estimated from reference gene primer amplification. The table came from immunoSEQ multiplex PCR; TCRdb's copy has only in-frame clones and leaves some out. Clone size and V and J calls were adopted from that table, with D and trimming inferred from the DNA. The table lists 110,000 to 150,000 clones, 88% of them singletons. The receptor was isolated from a man between 65 and 80 years old with acute or convalescent COVID-19. Source material: peripheral blood.

CDR3: CASSLGLAGTDTQYF. In DNA, the CDR3 is TGTGCCAGCTCACTAGGACTAGCGGGGACAGATACGCAGTATTTT. This rearrangement joins TRBV18 to TRBJ2-3, with 12 positions matching TRBD2. V gave up 4 bases and J gave up 3 bases; unmatched junction bases: 2. The CDR3 runs to 15 residues. Germline V CDR1 and CDR2: KGHSH, LQKENI. Full variable domain (rest looked up from reference TRBV18 and TRBJ2-3): NAGVMQNPRHLVRRRGQEARLRCSPMKGHSHVYWYRQLPEEGLKFMVYLQKENIIDESGMPKERFSAEFPKEGPSILRIQQVVRGDSAAYFCASSLGLAGTDTQYFGPGTRLTVL.